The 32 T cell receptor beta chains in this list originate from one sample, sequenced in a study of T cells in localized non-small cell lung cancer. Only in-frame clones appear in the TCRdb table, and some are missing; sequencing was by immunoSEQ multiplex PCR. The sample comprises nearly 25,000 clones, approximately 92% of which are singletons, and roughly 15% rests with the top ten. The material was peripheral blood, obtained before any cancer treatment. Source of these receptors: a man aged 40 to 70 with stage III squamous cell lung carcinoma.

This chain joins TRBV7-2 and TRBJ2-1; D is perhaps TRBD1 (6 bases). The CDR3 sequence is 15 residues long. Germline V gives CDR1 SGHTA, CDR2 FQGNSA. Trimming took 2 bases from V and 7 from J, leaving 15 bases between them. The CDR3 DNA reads TGTGCCAGCAGCTTATCGAGGGACCAGGGGAATGAGCAGTTCTTC. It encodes CASSLSRDQGNEQFF.

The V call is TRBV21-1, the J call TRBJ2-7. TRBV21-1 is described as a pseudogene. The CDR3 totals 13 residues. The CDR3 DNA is TGTGCCAGCAGCTTTGGGTCCTCCTACGAGCAGTACTTC. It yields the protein CASSFGSSYEQYF.

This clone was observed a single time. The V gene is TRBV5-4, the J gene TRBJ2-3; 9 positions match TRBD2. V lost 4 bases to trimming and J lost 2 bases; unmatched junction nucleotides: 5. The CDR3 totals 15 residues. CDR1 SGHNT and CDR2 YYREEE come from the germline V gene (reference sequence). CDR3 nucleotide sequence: TGTGCCAGCAGCCTTTTAGCGGGGGACACAGATACGCAGTATTTT. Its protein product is CASSLLAGDTDTQYF.

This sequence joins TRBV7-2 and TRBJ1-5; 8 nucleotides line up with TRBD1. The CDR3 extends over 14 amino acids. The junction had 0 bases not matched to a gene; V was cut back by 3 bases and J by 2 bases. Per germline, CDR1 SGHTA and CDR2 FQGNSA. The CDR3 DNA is TGTGCCAGCAGCTTGACAGGGGGCAATCAGCCCCAGCATTTT. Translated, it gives CASSLTGGNQPQHF.

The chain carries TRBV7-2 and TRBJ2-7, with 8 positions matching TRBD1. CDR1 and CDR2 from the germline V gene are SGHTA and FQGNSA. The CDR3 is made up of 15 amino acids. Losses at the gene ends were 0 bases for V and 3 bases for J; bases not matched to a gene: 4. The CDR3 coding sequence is TGTGCCAGCAGCTTAGCGGACAGGGAACTCTACGAGCAGTACTTC. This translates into CASSLADRELYEQYF.

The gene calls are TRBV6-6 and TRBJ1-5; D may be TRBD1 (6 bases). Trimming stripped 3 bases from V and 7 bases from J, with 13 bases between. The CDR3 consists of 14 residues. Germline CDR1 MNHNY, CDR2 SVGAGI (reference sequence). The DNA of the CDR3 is TGTGCCAGCAGTTATTGGGGGCCAGGACAGCCCCAGCATTTT. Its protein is CASSYWGPGQPQHF.

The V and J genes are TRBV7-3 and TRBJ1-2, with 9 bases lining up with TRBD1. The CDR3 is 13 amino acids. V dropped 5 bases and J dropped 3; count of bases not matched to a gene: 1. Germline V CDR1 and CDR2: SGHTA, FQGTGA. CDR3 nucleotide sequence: TGTGCCAGCAGCCGGACAGGGGACTATGGCTACACCTTC. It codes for CASSRTGDYGYTF.

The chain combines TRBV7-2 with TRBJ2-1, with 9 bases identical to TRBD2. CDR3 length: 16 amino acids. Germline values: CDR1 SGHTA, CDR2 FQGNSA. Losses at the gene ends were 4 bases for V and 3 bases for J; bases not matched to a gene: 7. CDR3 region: CASSYPTSGYYNEQFF. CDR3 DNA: TGTGCCAGCAGCTACCCTACTAGCGGGTACTACAATGAGCAGTTCTTC.

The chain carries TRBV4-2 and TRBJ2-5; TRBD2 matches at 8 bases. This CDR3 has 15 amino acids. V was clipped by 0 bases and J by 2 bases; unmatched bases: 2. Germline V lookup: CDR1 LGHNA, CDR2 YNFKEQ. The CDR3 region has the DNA TGTGCCAGCAGCCAAGAAACTAGCGGACAAGAGACCCAGTACTTC. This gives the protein CASSQETSGQETQYF.

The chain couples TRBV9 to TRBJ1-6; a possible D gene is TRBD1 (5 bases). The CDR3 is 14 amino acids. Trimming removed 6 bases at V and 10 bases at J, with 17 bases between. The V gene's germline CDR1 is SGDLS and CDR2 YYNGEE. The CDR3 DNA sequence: TGTGCCAGCACCCCGTCGCAGGGAGAATCACCCCTCCACTTT. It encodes CASTPSQGESPLHF.

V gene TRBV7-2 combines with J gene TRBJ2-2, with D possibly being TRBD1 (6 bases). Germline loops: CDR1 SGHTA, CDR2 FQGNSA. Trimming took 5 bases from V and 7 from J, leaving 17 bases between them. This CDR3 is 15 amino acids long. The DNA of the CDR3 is TGTGCCAGCAGCCCTCAAACAGGGTTCGGCGGGGAGCTGTTTTTT. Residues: CASSPQTGFGGELFF.

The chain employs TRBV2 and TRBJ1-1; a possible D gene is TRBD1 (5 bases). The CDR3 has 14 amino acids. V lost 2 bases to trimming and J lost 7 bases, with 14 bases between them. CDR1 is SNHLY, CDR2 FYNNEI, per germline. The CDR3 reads CASSERGDGDEAFF. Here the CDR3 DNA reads TGTGCCAGCAGTGAACGAGGGGACGGGGATGAAGCTTTCTTT.

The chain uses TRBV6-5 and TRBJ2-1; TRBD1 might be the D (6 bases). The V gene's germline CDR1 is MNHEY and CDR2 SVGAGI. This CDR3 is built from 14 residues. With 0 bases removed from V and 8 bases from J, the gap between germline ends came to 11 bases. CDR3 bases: TGTGCCAGCAGTTACTCGAGGAAGGGGGATGAGCAGTTCTTC. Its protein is CASSYSRKGDEQFF.

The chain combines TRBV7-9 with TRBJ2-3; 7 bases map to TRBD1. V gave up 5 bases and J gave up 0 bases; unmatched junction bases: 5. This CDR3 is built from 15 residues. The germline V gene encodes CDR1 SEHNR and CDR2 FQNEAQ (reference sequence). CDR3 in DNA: TGTGCCAGCAGCCAGGACAGGCCTAGCACAGATACGCAGTATTTT. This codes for CASSQDRPSTDTQYF. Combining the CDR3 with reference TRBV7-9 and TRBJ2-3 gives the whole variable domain DTGVSQNPRHKITKRGQNVTFRCDPISEHNRLYWYRQTLGQGPEFLTYFQNEAQLEKSRLLSDRFSAERPKGSFSTLEIQRTEQGDSAMYLCASSQDRPSTDTQYFGPGTRLTVL.

CDR3 sequence (DNA): TGTGCCAGCAGCTTAACGTCGGGGGGCGCTGGCTACACCTTC. Amino acid sequence: CASSLTSGGAGYTF. V is TRBV7-3 and J is TRBJ1-2; a possible D gene is TRBD1 (6 bases). Trimming stripped 0 bases from V and 7 bases from J, with 12 bases between. The CDR3 extends over 14 amino acids. CDR1 is SGHTA and CDR2 is FQGTGA in the germline V gene.

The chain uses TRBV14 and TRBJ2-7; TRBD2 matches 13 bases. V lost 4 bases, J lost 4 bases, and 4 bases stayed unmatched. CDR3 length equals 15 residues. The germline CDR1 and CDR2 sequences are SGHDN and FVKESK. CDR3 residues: CASSPWTSGGYEQYF. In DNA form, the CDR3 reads TGTGCCAGCAGCCCCTGGACTAGCGGGGGTTACGAGCAGTACTTC.

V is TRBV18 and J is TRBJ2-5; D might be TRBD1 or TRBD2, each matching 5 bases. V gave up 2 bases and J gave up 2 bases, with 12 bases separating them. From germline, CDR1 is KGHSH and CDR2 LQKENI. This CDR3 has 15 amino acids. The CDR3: CASSPGGRVQETQYF. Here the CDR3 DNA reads TGTGCCAGCTCACCAGGGGGAAGAGTACAAGAGACCCAGTACTTC.

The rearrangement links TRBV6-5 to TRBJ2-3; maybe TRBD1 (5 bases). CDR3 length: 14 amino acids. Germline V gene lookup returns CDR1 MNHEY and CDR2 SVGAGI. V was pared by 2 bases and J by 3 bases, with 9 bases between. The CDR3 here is CASSYGQGTDTQYF. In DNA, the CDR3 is TGTGCCAGCAGTTACGGGCAGGGTACAGATACGCAGTATTTT.

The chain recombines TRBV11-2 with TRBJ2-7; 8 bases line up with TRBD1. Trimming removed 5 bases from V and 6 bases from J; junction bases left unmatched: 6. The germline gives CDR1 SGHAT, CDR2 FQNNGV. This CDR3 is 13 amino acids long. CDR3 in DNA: TGTGCCAGCAGCCCAGACAGGGGCGGCGAGCAGTACTTC. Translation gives CASSPDRGGEQYF.

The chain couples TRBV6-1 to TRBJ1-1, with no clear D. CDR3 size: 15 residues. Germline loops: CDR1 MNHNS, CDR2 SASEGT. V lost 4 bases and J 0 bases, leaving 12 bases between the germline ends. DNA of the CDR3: TGTGCCAGCAGTGCCCAGACACGAATGAACACTGAAGCTTTCTTT. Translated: CASSAQTRMNTEAFF.

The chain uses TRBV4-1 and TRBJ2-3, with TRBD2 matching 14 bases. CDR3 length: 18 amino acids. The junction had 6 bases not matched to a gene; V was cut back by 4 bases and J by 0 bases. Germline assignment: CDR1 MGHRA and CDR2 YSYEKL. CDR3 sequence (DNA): TGCGCCAGCAGCCCGGGACTAGCGGGAGCTACAAGCACAGATACGCAGTATTTT. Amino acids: CASSPGLAGATSTDTQYF.

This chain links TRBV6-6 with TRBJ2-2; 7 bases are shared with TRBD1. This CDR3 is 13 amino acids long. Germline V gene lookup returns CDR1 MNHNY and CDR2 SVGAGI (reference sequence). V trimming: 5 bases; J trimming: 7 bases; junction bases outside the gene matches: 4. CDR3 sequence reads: CASSRTGFGELFF. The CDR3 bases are TGTGCCAGCAGTAGGACAGGATTCGGGGAGCTGTTTTTT.

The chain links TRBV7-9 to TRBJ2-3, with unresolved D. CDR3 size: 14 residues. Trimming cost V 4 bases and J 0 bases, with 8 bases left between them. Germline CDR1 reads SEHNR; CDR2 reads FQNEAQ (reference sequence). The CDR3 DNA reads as TGTGCCAGCAGCTGGGCGTTGAGCACAGATACGCAGTATTTT. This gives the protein CASSWALSTDTQYF.

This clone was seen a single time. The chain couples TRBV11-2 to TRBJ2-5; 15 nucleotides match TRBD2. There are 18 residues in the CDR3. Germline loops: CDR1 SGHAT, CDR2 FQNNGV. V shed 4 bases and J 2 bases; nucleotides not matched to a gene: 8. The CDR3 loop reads CASSWLAGLAGGQETQYF. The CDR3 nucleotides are TGTGCCAGCAGCTGGTTAGCGGGACTAGCGGGGGGACAAGAGACCCAGTACTTC.

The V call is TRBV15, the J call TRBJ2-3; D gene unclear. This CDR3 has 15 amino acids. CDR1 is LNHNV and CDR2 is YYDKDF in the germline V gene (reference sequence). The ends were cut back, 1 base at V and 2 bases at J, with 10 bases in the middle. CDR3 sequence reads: CATSRVGSPTDTQYF. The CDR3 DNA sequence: TGTGCCACCAGCAGAGTAGGGTCCCCCACAGATACGCAGTATTTT.

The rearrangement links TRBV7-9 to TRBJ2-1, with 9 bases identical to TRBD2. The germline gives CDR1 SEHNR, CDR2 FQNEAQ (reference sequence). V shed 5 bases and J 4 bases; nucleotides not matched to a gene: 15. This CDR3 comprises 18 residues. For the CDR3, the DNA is TGTGCCAGCAGCCCCAAAGTACGCCTAGCGGGAAAATACAATGAGCAGTTCTTC. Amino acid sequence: CASSPKVRLAGKYNEQFF.

The CDR3 sequence: CASSAVGVSTDTQYF. CDR3 in DNA: TGTGCCAGCAGCGCCGTCGGGGTTAGCACAGATACGCAGTATTTT. This chain connects TRBV5-6 to TRBJ2-3; tentatively, D is TRBD2 (5 bases). In germline, CDR1 is SGHDT, CDR2 YYEEEE. Trimming removed 4 bases from V and 0 bases from J, with 12 bases in between. The CDR3 is made up of 15 amino acids.

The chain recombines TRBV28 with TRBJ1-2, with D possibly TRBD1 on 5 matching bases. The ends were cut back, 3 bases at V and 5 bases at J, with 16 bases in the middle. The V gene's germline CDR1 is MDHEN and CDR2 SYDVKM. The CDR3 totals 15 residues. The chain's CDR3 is CASSFFEVGRYGYTF. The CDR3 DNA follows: TGTGCCAGCAGTTTTTTCGAGGTGGGGCGGTATGGCTACACCTTC.

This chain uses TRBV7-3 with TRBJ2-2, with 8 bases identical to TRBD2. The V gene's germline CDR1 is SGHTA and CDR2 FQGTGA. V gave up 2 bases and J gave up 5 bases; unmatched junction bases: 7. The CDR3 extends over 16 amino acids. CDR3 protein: CASSLVAGGTTGELFF. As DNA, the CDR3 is TGTGCCAGCAGCTTAGTGGCGGGGGGCACAACCGGGGAGCTGTTTTTT.

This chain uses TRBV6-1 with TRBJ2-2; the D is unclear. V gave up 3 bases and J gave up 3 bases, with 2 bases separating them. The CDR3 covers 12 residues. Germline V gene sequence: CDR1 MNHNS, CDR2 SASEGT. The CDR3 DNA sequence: TGTGCCAGCAGTGAGTACACCGGGGAGCTGTTTTTT. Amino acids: CASSEYTGELFF.

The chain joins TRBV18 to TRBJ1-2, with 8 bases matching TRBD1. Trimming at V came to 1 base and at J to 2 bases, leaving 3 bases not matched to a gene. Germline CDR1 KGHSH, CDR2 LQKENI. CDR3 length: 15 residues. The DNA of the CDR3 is TGTGCCAGCTCACCACAGGGACAGGCGAACTATGGCTACACCTTC. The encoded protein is CASSPQGQANYGYTF.

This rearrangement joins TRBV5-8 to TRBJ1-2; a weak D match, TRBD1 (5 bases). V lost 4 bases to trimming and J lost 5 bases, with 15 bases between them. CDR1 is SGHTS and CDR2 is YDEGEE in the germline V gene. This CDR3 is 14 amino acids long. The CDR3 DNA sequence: TGTGCCAGCAGCCCCGAGCCGGGGGTGTATGGCTACACCTTC. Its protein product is CASSPEPGVYGYTF.